Each of the 29 T cell receptor beta chains below was sequenced from the same sample in a study of CXCR3-negative and CXCR3-positive naive CD8 T cells. Through 5' RACE with UMI labels, the TRB cDNA libraries were prepared. With the 5' RACE reads reprocessed, TCRdb shows one record per CDR3 protein and no DNA. The sample includes roughly 110,000 distinct CDR3 sequences. These receptors have no known antigen. Study results and limitations: In CXCR3-positive naive cells, the TRB CDR3s were more hydrophobic than in CXCR3-negative naive cells.

The sequencing sample was made of naive CXCR3+ CD8+ T cells from blood. Specified subset: CD45RO-CCR7+CD27+CD95- naive CD8+ T cells expressing CXCR3 (TNR3+). The receptors derive from a human donor in good health. Some clones in this sample may be carry-over from other donors' samples.

The chain recombines TRBV7-9 with TRBJ2-7; there is no DNA to check the TCRdb D call of TRBD1. The CDR3 spans 14 residues. Germline V gene data show CDR1 as SEHNR and CDR2 as FQNEAQ (reference sequence). The CDR3 loop is CASSPPEVVYEQYF.

The chain combines TRBV3-1 with TRBJ2-7. The CDR3 loop spans 13 amino acids. Germline V CDR1 and CDR2: LGHDT, YNNKEL (reference sequence). CDR3 amino acids: CASSQGWSYEQYF.

This chain uses TRBV12-3 or TRBV12-4 with TRBJ1-1. The CDR3 contains 12 residues. CDR3 amino acids: CASSLVGSEAFF.

V usage is TRBV3-1 and J usage is TRBJ2-1; TCRdb calls TRBD2, which cannot be checked without DNA. From germline, CDR1 is LGHDT and CDR2 YNNKEL (reference sequence). The CDR3 extends over 15 amino acids. Here the CDR3 reads CASSLTSGGFVEQFF.

The chain links TRBV6-6 to TRBJ1-1; without DNA, the TCRdb call of TRBD1 cannot be checked. CDR3 length equals 14 residues. Germline lookup yields CDR1 MNHNY and CDR2 SVGAGI (reference sequence). CDR3: CASSYGGQYTEAFF.

The rearrangement links TRBV29-1 to TRBJ2-3; there is no DNA to check the TCRdb D call of TRBD2. CDR1 is SQVTM and CDR2 is ANQGSEA in the germline V gene. The CDR3 totals 14 residues. CDR3 amino acids: CSVASLLGTDTQYF.

The rearrangement joins TRBV28 to TRBJ2-3. The CDR3 is 14 residues long. The germline gives CDR1 MDHEN, CDR2 SYDVKM. CDR3 loop: CASRGMGTPDTQYF.

This chain uses TRBV21-1 with TRBJ2-7; TCRdb's D gene call, TRBD2, goes unchecked for lack of DNA. TRBV21-1 is an annotated pseudogene. The CDR3 length is 16 residues. The CDR3: CASSFRWASGFYEQYF.

The CDR3 region is CASSDMNTEAFF. The rearrangement joins TRBV9 to TRBJ1-1. The CDR3 runs 12 residues. Germline lookup yields CDR1 SGDLS and CDR2 YYNGEE.

V and J are TRBV28 and TRBJ2-3. The CDR3 is 15 amino acids. Germline-derived CDR1 and CDR2 are MDHEN and SYDVKM. CDR3 residues: CASSLSSPGTDTRYF.

The rearrangement links TRBV7-3 to TRBJ2-5; the TCRdb call, TRBD2, lacks DNA for checking. CDR1 is SGHTA and CDR2 is FQGTGA in the germline V gene. The CDR3 runs 14 residues. Here the CDR3 reads CASSSAGGGETQYF.

The genes are TRBV4-1 and TRBJ2-1; TCRdb designates TRBD1, a call that cannot be tested without DNA. CDR1 MGHRA and CDR2 YSYEKL come from the germline V gene. CDR3 length: 16 amino acids. Here the CDR3 reads CAISHAGTGSSNEQFF.

The V gene is TRBV6-2 or TRBV6-3, the J gene TRBJ2-7; as DNA is missing, the TRBD2 call by TCRdb cannot be tested. CDR3 length equals 15 residues. Germline lookup yields CDR1 MNHEY and CDR2 SVGEGT. CDR3 sequence: CASSNGLAGAYEQYF.

The V and J genes are TRBV4-1 and TRBJ1-1; there is no DNA to check the TCRdb D call of TRBD1. This CDR3 is 16 amino acids long. Germline CDR1 is MGHRA and CDR2 is YSYEKL. CDR3 loop: CASSQAGLGAGTEAFF.

The genes are TRBV11-1 and TRBJ2-7; lacking DNA, the TRBD1 call made by TCRdb goes unchecked. The CDR3 is 14 residues long. Germline V CDR1 and CDR2: SGHAT, FQDESV (reference sequence). CDR3 amino acids: CASSPPGTSYEQYF.

This chain connects TRBV27 to TRBJ2-5; the D gene TCRdb calls, TRBD1, cannot be checked with no DNA. The CDR3 has 17 amino acids. Germline V gene lookup returns CDR1 MNHEY and CDR2 SMNVEV (reference sequence). CDR3 amino acids: CASSLSPPSGNQETQYF.

The chain joins TRBV28 to TRBJ2-7; TCRdb indicates TRBD1, and absent DNA this call remains unverified. The length of the CDR3 is 15 residues. Looked up from germline, CDR1 is MDHEN and CDR2 is SYDVKM. CDR3 protein: CASSPIRAGSYEQYF.

CDR3 residues: CASSSRPGTGSPLHF. This sequence joins TRBV27 and TRBJ1-6; TCRdb's D gene call, TRBD1, goes unchecked for lack of DNA. Looked up from germline, CDR1 is MNHEY and CDR2 is SMNVEV (reference sequence). The CDR3 loop spans 15 amino acids.

The chain employs TRBV7-6 and TRBJ2-2. This CDR3 has 16 amino acids. Per germline, CDR1 SGHVS and CDR2 FNYEAQ. The CDR3 spells CASSLAVDGDTGELFF.

This rearrangement joins TRBV2 to TRBJ1-1. CDR1 SNHLY and CDR2 FYNNEI come from the germline V gene. This CDR3 has 13 amino acids. The CDR3: CASSEAGTTEAFF.

The rearrangement uses TRBV3-1 and TRBJ1-2. CDR1 is LGHDT, CDR2 YNNKEL, per germline (reference sequence). The CDR3 sequence is 15 residues long. The CDR3 loop is CASSQDGDINYGYTF.

The gene calls are TRBV7-9 and TRBJ2-2. This CDR3 has 13 amino acids. Germline V gene data show CDR1 as SEHNR and CDR2 as FQNEAQ (reference sequence). The CDR3 loop is CASSPKNTGELFF.

The chain carries TRBV28 and TRBJ2-7. CDR1 and CDR2 from the germline V gene are MDHEN and SYDVKM. This CDR3 has 13 residues. The CDR3 reads CASSLVGVYEQYF.

The V call is TRBV28, the J call TRBJ2-1. The V gene's germline CDR1 is MDHEN and CDR2 SYDVKM. The CDR3 consists of 14 residues. CDR3 in amino acids: CASSFDSSYNEQFF. Variable domain in full (rest from reference TRBV28 and TRBJ2-1): DVKVTQSSRYLVKRTGEKVFLECVQDMDHENMFWYRQDPGLGLRLIYFSYDVKMKEKGDIPEGYSVSREKKERFSLILESASTNQTSMYLCASSFDSSYNEQFFGPGTRLTVL.

This chain uses TRBV15 with TRBJ2-1. Germline assignment: CDR1 LNHNV and CDR2 YYDKDF (reference sequence). The CDR3 is made up of 11 amino acids. CDR3 in amino acids: CATRDYNEQFF. Variable domain in full (rest from reference TRBV15 and TRBJ2-1): DAMVIQNPRYQVTQFGKPVTLSCSQTLNHNVMYWYQQKSSQAPKLLFHYYDKDFNNEADTPDNFQSRRPNTSFCFLDIRSPGLGDTAMYLCATRDYNEQFFGPGTRLTVL.

The genes are TRBV5-1 and TRBJ1-5; without DNA, the TCRdb call of TRBD1 cannot be checked. This CDR3 spans 14 amino acids. The germline V gene encodes CDR1 SGHRS and CDR2 YFSETQ. The CDR3 loop is CASSLLGGSEPQHF.

The chain uses TRBV30 and TRBJ1-2; TCRdb's D gene call, TRBD1, goes unchecked for lack of DNA. Germline values: CDR1 GTSNPN, CDR2 SVGIG (reference sequence). The CDR3 spans 16 residues. The chain's CDR3 is CAWRIPGQGILYGYTF. Complete variable domain (other parts from reference TRBV30 and TRBJ1-2): SQTIHQWPATLVQPVGSPLSLECTVEGTSNPNLYWYRQAAGRGLQLLFYSVGIGQISSEVPQNLSASRPQDRQFILSSKKLLLSDSGFYLCAWRIPGQGILYGYTFGSGTRLTVV.

This chain connects TRBV7-9 to TRBJ1-5. Germline loops: CDR1 SEHNR, CDR2 FQNEAQ (reference sequence). The CDR3 covers 16 residues. This CDR3 reads CASSVGSGFPNQPQHF.

This rearrangement joins TRBV9 to TRBJ2-3; without DNA, the TCRdb call of TRBD2 cannot be checked. The germline gives CDR1 SGDLS, CDR2 YYNGEE. The CDR3 contains 13 residues. The CDR3 region is CASSESGGDTQYF.